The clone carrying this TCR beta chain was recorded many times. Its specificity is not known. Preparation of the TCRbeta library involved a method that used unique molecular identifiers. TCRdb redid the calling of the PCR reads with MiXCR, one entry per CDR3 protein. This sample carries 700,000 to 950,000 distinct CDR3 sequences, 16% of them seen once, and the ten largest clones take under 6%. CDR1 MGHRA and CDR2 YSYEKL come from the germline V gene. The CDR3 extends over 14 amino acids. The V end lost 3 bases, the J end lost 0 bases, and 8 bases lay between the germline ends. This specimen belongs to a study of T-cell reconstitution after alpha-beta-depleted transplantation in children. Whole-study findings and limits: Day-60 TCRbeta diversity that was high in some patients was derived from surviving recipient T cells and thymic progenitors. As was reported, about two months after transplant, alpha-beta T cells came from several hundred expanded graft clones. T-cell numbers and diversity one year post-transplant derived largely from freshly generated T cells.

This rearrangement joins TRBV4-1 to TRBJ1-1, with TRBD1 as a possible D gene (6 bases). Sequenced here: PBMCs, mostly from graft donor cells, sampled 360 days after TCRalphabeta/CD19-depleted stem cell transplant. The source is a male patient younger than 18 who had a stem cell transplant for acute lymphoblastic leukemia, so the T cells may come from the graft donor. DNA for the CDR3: TGCGCCAGCAGCCAGTGGACAGTGAACACTGAAGCTTTCTTT. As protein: CASSQWTVNTEAFF.